These 7 T cell receptor beta chains originate from one sample sequenced in a study of T cells after yellow fever vaccination. TCRdb reprocessed the 5' RACE reads via MiXCR and lists one record per CDR3 protein. The sample lists under 150,000 distinct CDR3 sequences; more than 6% were seen once. Sequences were derived from CD4+ T cells sorted from PBMCs, sampled 5 days after the yellow fever booster vaccination. The receptors derive from a man aged 25 to 45 who received the YFV17D yellow fever vaccine.

This clonotype came up many times. The chain employs TRBV5-1 and TRBJ2-3; 7 bases are a match to TRBD1. Germline V gene data show CDR1 as SGHRS and CDR2 as YFSETQ. The CDR3 spans 15 residues. The J segment lost 4 bases and the V segment lost 2 bases, leaving 7 bases of the junction unmatched. The CDR3 sequence is CASSLAPQGSDTQYF. The CDR3 DNA reads as TGCGCCAGCAGCTTAGCCCCACAGGGGTCAGATACGCAGTATTTT.

The table lists this clonotype with many counts. The chain carries TRBV5-1 and TRBJ1-3; no firm D call. CDR3 length: 15 amino acids. Trimming pared 0 bases from V and 0 bases from J, leaving 7 bases between. Per germline, CDR1 SGHRS and CDR2 YFSETQ. CDR3 protein: CASSLGRSSGNTIYF. In DNA form, the CDR3 reads TGCGCCAGCAGCTTGGGACGGAGCTCTGGAAACACCATATATTTT.

This clonotype was seen at least ten times. The chain is built from TRBV20-1 and TRBJ2-5; no firm D call. CDR3 length equals 13 residues. The V gene's germline CDR1 is DFQATT and CDR2 SNEGSKA (reference sequence). V was cut by 4 bases and J by 2 bases, with 11 bases left in between. For the CDR3, the DNA is TGCAGTGCTACCAGGACGTCGCAAGAGACCCAGTACTTC. This gives the protein CSATRTSQETQYF.

At least ten counts were recorded for this clonotype. For the CDR3, the DNA is TGTGCCAGCAGCCCGGTTTCTCGCTACGAGCAGTACTTC. Amino acids: CASSPVSRYEQYF. The V and J genes are TRBV7-2 and TRBJ2-7; D remains unclear. This CDR3 is 13 amino acids long. V was trimmed by 5 bases and J by 3 bases, leaving 11 bases between them. Germline V lookup: CDR1 SGHTA, CDR2 FQGNSA. The whole variable domain, filled in from reference TRBV7-2 and TRBJ2-7, reads GAGVSQSPSNKVTEKGKDVELRCDPISGHTALYWYRQSLGQGLEFLIYFQGNSAPDKSGLPSDRFSAERTGGSVSTLTIQRTQQEDSAVYLCASSPVSRYEQYFGPGTRLTVT.

This clonotype has at least ten counts. This sequence joins TRBV7-2 and TRBJ1-1, with TRBD1 identical over 7 bases. CDR1 and CDR2 from the germline V gene are SGHTA and FQGNSA. Losses at the gene ends were 4 bases for V and 1 base for J; bases not matched to a gene: 6. The CDR3 runs to 15 residues. The CDR3 protein is CASSYPDRRNTEAFF. As DNA, the CDR3 is TGTGCCAGCAGCTACCCGGACAGGCGGAACACTGAAGCTTTCTTT. Full variable domain (missing parts from reference TRBV7-2 and TRBJ1-1): GAGVSQSPSNKVTEKGKDVELRCDPISGHTALYWYRQSLGQGLEFLIYFQGNSAPDKSGLPSDRFSAERTGGSVSTLTIQRTQQEDSAVYLCASSYPDRRNTEAFFGQGTRLTVV.

This clonotype was recorded at least ten times. J is TRBJ1-5 and V is TRBV18; D gene ambiguous. Trimming pared 4 bases from V and 6 bases from J, leaving 7 bases between. This CDR3 contains 12 residues. Germline CDR1 KGHSH, CDR2 LQKENI. The CDR3: CASSHSGQPQHF. CDR3 DNA sequence: TGTGCCAGCTCACATTCGGGTCAGCCCCAGCATTTT.

This clonotype was seen many times. The rearrangement links TRBV4-3 to TRBJ1-1, with D possibly being TRBD1 (6 bases). Trimming cost V 2 bases and J 3 bases, with 13 bases left between them. Germline CDR1 LGHNA, CDR2 YSLEER. The CDR3 sequence is 15 residues long. Here the CDR3 DNA reads TGCGCCAGCAGCCAACACCACAGGGTGGACACTGAAGCTTTCTTT. Its translation is CASSQHHRVDTEAFF.